These T cell receptor beta chains were read from a single sample in a study of response to subunit inactivated influenza vaccine. TCRdb reprocessed the RT-PCR reads via MiXCR and lists one record per CDR3 protein. The sample yields about 580,000 distinct CDR3 sequences, 11% to 15% seen once. The input for sequencing was PBMCs from blood, taken 11 to 12 days after vaccination. The receptors originated from a man aged 50 to 60 who received an inactivated influenza vaccine. The conserved cysteine and the conserved F or W are not part of the CDR3 here.

TRBJ2-1	TRBV5-5	14	ASSQLSASSYNEQF
TRBJ1-5	TRBV12-3/TRBV12-4	11	ASSFGGQQPQH
TRBJ2-3	TRBV15	14	ATSSSERGITDTQY
TRBJ2-1	TRBV6-1	13	ASSGAVLSVHEQF
TRBJ1-1	TRBV7-9	13	ASSPGDSQNTEAF
TRBJ2-7	TRBV12-3/TRBV12-4	12	ASSLWVGAYEQY
TRBJ2-5	TRBV12-3/TRBV12-4	12	ASSLTSGGETQY
TRBJ2-5	TRBV3-1	14	ASSLDAQGGRETQY
TRBJ1-4	TRBV7-9	10	ASAATNEKLF
TRBJ1-2	TRBV11-2	12	ASTATGGYYGYT
TRBJ2-3	TRBV7-2	15	ASSESAGLLRGDTQY
TRBJ2-7	TRBV29-1	12	SVLLLASSYEQY
TRBJ2-4	TRBV18	14	ASSYVFRLAKNIQY
TRBJ2-7	TRBV21-1	14	ASSKLEGQSTNEQY
TRBJ2-7	TRBV11-2	10	ASGRFVYEQY
TRBJ1-5	TRBV29-1	13	SVAQTGDSNQPQH
TRBJ2-7	TRBV7-9	13	ASSLEGQGPYEQY
TRBJ1-5	TRBV15	16	ATSRGVRSGRVSQPQH
TRBJ2-3	TRBV27	13	ASSLSGGRTDTQY
TRBJ1-1	TRBV6-2/TRBV6-3	12	ASSSTATNTEAF
TRBJ1-2	TRBV15	15	ATSRAGTGGRIYGYT
TRBJ2-7	TRBV6-2/TRBV6-3	12	ASSYSSGSYEQY
TRBJ2-1	TRBV9	12	ASSQRRSGNEQF
TRBJ1-4	TRBV6-5	16	ASSTTVGQGAVGEKLF
TRBJ2-7	TRBV7-9	13	ASSPEEGHPYEQY
TRBJ2-5	TRBV9	12	ASSIRTGFETQY
TRBJ2-1	TRBV3-1	15	ASSQVGRTRRSHEQF
TRBJ2-7	TRBV7-2	12	ASSLVKASYEQY
TRBJ2-7	TRBV12-3/TRBV12-4	10	ASSSGNYEQY
TRBJ2-5	TRBV24-1	10	ATSEPDETQY